This entry lists 21 T cell receptor beta chains sequenced from one sample in a study of blood T cell repertoires in COVID-19. Produced via immunoSEQ multiplex PCR; TCRdb's table is partial and in-frame only. The table includes about 310,000 clones, approximately 89% detected once. Specimen: PBMCs or T cells enriched from blood (not recorded which). Receptors originate from a woman aged 35 to 49 who had recovered from COVID-19.

This chain uses TRBV5-1 with TRBJ2-1; 11 nucleotides line up with TRBD2. Unmatched junction bases numbered 10, after V lost 8 bases and J lost 9 bases. The CDR3 has 14 amino acids. Germline CDR1 reads SGHRS; CDR2 reads YFSETQ. The CDR3 reads CASGGTSGGGEQFF. CDR3 coding DNA: TGCGCCAGTGGTGGGACTAGCGGAGGGGGTGAGCAGTTCTTC.

The genes are TRBV27 and TRBJ2-3; D not resolved. Trimming pared 3 bases from V and 2 bases from J, leaving 12 bases between. Germline V gives CDR1 MNHEY, CDR2 SMNVEV (reference sequence). This CDR3 region has 15 residues. The CDR3 DNA follows: TGTGCCAGCAGTTTTGGTCCAGATCCCACAGATACGCAGTATTTT. Translating it yields CASSFGPDPTDTQYF.

The chain carries TRBV6-5 and TRBJ2-1; 8 bases are shared with TRBD1. The CDR3 spans 14 residues. Losses at the gene ends were 8 bases for V and 5 bases for J; bases not matched to a gene: 8. Germline-derived CDR1 and CDR2 are MNHEY and SVGAGI. The CDR3 sequence is CASYSGGANNEQFF. In DNA form, the CDR3 reads TGTGCCAGCTACTCAGGGGGCGCAAACAATGAGCAGTTCTTC.

Comments on this clone: The sample contains more than one DNA sequence encoding this CDR3. V usage is TRBV12-3 or TRBV12-4 and J usage is TRBJ1-1; no definite D call. The CDR3 consists of 13 residues. V dropped 3 bases and J dropped 1 base, with 6 bases sitting between them. In DNA form, the CDR3 reads TGTGCCAGCAGTTTCACAGAGAACACTGAAGCTTTCTTT. Translated: CASSFTENTEAFF.

The chain carries TRBV28 and TRBJ1-2, with 7 bases fitting TRBD1. V was pared by 6 bases and J by 4 bases, with 8 bases of the junction left unmatched. Germline-derived CDR1 and CDR2 are MDHEN and SYDVKM. CDR3 size: 14 residues. CDR3 protein: CASRPQGGGYGYTF. Written as DNA, the CDR3 is TGTGCCAGCAGGCCGCAGGGGGGTGGCTATGGCTACACCTTC.

This clone was counted once. This chain connects TRBV18 to TRBJ2-3; no clear D gene. The V end was cut by 3 bases, the J end by 5 bases, with 3 bases between. CDR3 length equals 11 residues. Germline CDR1 and CDR2: KGHSH and LQKENI. The CDR3 loop is CASSPIDTQYF. In DNA, the CDR3 is TGTGCCAGCTCACCCATAGATACGCAGTATTTT.

In DNA, the CDR3 is TGTGCCAGCAGTACGGACAGCTCCTACGAGCAGTACTTC. This codes for CASSTDSSYEQYF. The chain couples TRBV6-5 to TRBJ2-7, with a weak D call TRBD1 (6 bases). The CDR3 loop spans 13 amino acids. CDR1 MNHEY and CDR2 SVGAGI come from the germline V gene. The V and J ends lost 5 bases and 0 bases respectively, with 8 bases between them.

The rearrangement joins TRBV19 to TRBJ1-6, with 10 bases that match TRBD1. The CDR3 totals 13 residues. Germline V gives CDR1 LNHDA, CDR2 SQIVND (reference sequence). The trim removed 6 bases at V and 11 bases at J, leaving 4 bases unmatched. The CDR3 region has the DNA TGTGCCAGTAGGGCGGACAGGGGGACACCCCTCCACTTT. Its protein is CASRADRGTPLHF.

The genes are TRBV23-1 and TRBJ2-6; the match to TRBD1 covers 8 bases. TRBV23-1 is annotated as an ORF whose role is uncertain. The CDR3 has 16 residues. V lost 3 bases, J lost 3 bases, and 4 bases stayed unmatched. The CDR3 sequence is CASSHQTGVGANVLTF. As DNA, the CDR3 is TGCGCCAGCAGTCACCAGACAGGGGTTGGGGCCAACGTCCTGACTTTC.

This chain links TRBV7-9 with TRBJ1-1, with D tentatively TRBD1 (6 bases). V lost 7 bases, J lost 0 bases, and 15 bases lay in between. The CDR3 runs to 15 residues. Germline loops: CDR1 SEHNR, CDR2 FQNEAQ (reference sequence). The CDR3 DNA follows: TGTGCCAGCACCCGGGGGGACACCTTGAACACTGAAGCTTTCTTT. The encoded protein is CASTRGDTLNTEAFF.

This clone was counted between two and nine times. The DNA of the CDR3 is TGTGCCAGCAGCTCCGGGACTAGCGGGTTCTCCTACGAGCAGTACTTC. Protein product: CASSSGTSGFSYEQYF. This rearrangement joins TRBV7-3 to TRBJ2-7; 12 nucleotides line up with TRBD2. From germline, CDR1 is SGHTA and CDR2 FQGTGA. The CDR3 totals 16 residues. V lost 4 bases and J lost 0; bases outside the gene matches: 4.

This sequence joins TRBV7-9 and TRBJ2-7, with 12 bases aligning to TRBD2. CDR1 is SEHNR, CDR2 FQNEAQ, per germline (reference sequence). Unmatched junction bases numbered 1, after V lost 1 base and J lost 3 bases. This CDR3 region has 15 residues. The CDR3 region is CASSLGTSGIYEQYF. CDR3 bases: TGTGCCAGCAGCTTAGGGACTAGCGGGATCTACGAGCAGTACTTC.

The rearrangement links TRBV5-4 to TRBJ2-5; 14 bases line up with TRBD2. This CDR3 is built from 15 residues. The V and J ends lost 2 bases and 6 bases, in that order; junction bases with no gene match: 3. Germline lookup yields CDR1 SGHNT and CDR2 YYREEE (reference sequence). The CDR3 DNA is TGTGCCAGCAGCTTCGGGACTAGCGGGAGTCAGACCCAGTACTTC. This encodes CASSFGTSGSQTQYF.

This chain connects TRBV9 to TRBJ2-5; 8 bases line up with TRBD2. The CDR3 runs 14 residues. The junction had 6 bases not matched to a gene; V was cut back by 3 bases and J by 5 bases. Germline CDR1 is SGDLS and CDR2 is YYNGEE. CDR3: CASSASGGHETQYF. In DNA form, the CDR3 reads TGTGCCAGCAGCGCCTCGGGGGGGCACGAGACCCAGTACTTC.

The chain couples TRBV6-5 to TRBJ2-7; the D gene is possibly TRBD1 (5 bases). Trimming stripped 11 bases from V and 1 base from J, with 9 bases between. This CDR3 has 11 amino acids. Germline V gene data show CDR1 as MNHEY and CDR2 as SVGAGI. DNA of the CDR3: TGTGCCGGAGCAGGGTCCTACGAGCAGTACTTC. The encoded protein is CAGAGSYEQYF.

CDR3 amino acids: CASIRTGRTYNEQFF. The CDR3 region has the DNA TGTGCCAGCATCCGGACAGGGAGGACCTACAATGAGCAGTTCTTC. The V call is TRBV6-5, the J call TRBJ2-1; 8 nucleotides align to TRBD1. This CDR3 is built from 15 residues. Germline CDR1 MNHEY, CDR2 SVGAGI. V dropped 7 bases and J dropped 2; count of bases not matched to a gene: 7.

V gene TRBV5-5 combines with J gene TRBJ2-1, with unresolved D. Trimming removed 7 bases at V and 7 bases at J, with 12 bases between. The length of the CDR3 is 12 residues. Looked up from germline, CDR1 is SGHKS and CDR2 is YYEKEE (reference sequence). CDR3 coding DNA: TGTGCCAGCTTCCTCATGGAGAATGAGCAGTTCTTC. Translation: CASFLMENEQFF.

This rearrangement joins TRBV19 to TRBJ2-3; TRBD1 aligns across 11 bases. Germline V gene data show CDR1 as LNHDA and CDR2 as SQIVND (reference sequence). The V segment lost 8 bases and the J segment 7 bases; nucleotides outside the gene matches: 11. This CDR3 has 15 residues. CDR3 sequence: CASSNRGTGGYTQYF. The CDR3, as DNA: TGTGCCAGTTCTAACCGCGGGACAGGGGGTTATACGCAGTATTTT.

The chain employs TRBV7-2 and TRBJ2-7; TRBD2 agrees at 7 bases. Germline V gene sequence: CDR1 SGHTA, CDR2 FQGNSA. The V and J ends lost 4 bases and 3 bases, in that order; junction bases with no gene match: 3. This CDR3 is 13 amino acids long. Written as DNA, the CDR3 is TGTGCCAGCAGCTGGGGGGGAGTCTACGAGCAGTACTTC. It codes for CASSWGGVYEQYF. The full variable domain, its missing parts supplied by reference TRBV7-2 and TRBJ2-7, is GAGVSQSPSNKVTEKGKDVELRCDPISGHTALYWYRQSLGQGLEFLIYFQGNSAPDKSGLPSDRFSAERTGGSVSTLTIQRTQQEDSAVYLCASSWGGVYEQYFGPGTRLTVT.

This clone showed up just a few times. The chain carries TRBV20-1 and TRBJ1-2; D call uncertain. Germline V gives CDR1 DFQATT, CDR2 SNEGSKA (reference sequence). The length of the CDR3 is 11 residues. The CDR3 here is CVATESTGYTF. DNA of the CDR3: TGCGTCGCCACGGAGTCTACCGGCTACACCTTC.

This clone was counted between two and nine times. Germline is not matched at one junction end, which may reflect a read error. The chain carries TRBV18 and TRBJ1-3; D is perhaps TRBD1 (6 bases). Germline V gene data show CDR1 as KGHSH and CDR2 as LQKENI. The CDR3 is 15 amino acids. DNA for the CDR3: TGTGCCAGTTCACCAAACAGGGCATCTGGAAACACCATATATTTT. The encoded protein is CASSPNRASGNTIYF. Variable domain in full (rest from reference TRBV18 and TRBJ1-3): NAGVMQNPRHLVRRRGQEARLRCSPMKGHSHVYWYRQLPEEGLKFMVYLQKENIIDESGMPKERFSAEFPKEGPSILRIQQVVRGDSAAYFCASSPNRASGNTIYFGEGSWLTVV.